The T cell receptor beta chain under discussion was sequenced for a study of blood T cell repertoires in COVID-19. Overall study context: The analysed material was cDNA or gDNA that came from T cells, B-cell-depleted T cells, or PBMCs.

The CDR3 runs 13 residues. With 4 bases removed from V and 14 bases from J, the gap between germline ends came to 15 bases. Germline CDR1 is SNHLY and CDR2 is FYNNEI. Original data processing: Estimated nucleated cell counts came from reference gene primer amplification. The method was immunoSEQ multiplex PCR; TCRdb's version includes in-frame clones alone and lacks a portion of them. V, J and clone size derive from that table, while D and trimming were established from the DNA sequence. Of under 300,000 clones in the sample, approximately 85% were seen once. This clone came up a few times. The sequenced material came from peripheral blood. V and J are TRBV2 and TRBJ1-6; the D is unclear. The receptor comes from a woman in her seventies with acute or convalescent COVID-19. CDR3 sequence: CASSGGPNGSLHF. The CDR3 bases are TGTGCCAGCAGTGGAGGGCCCAATGGGTCCCTCCACTTT.